Below are 31 T cell receptor beta chains sequenced from a single sample in a study of CD8 T cells in ankylosing spondylitis. Each CDR3 protein is one row after TCRdb ran MiXCR on the 5' RACE reads. This sample has 200,000 or so distinct CDR3 sequences; roughly 18% occur once, and the top ten carry roughly 4.5%. The sequencing input was blood, either unsorted or a sorted T cell fraction (not recorded which). Source of these receptors: a male donor aged 5 to 29 with ankylosing spondylitis or in good health (not recorded which).

This clonotype was counted ten times or more. This chain uses TRBV29-1 with TRBJ2-1; tentatively, D is TRBD1 (6 bases). This CDR3 comprises 13 residues. V dropped 7 bases and J dropped 3 bases, with 13 bases sitting between them. CDR1 is SQVTM and CDR2 is ANQGSEA in the germline V gene. The CDR3 nucleotides are TGCAGCGGGACAGTTGGACTCTACAATGAGCAGTTCTTC. Amino acids: CSGTVGLYNEQFF.

The J gene is TRBJ2-3, the V gene TRBV6-5, with 10 bases aligning to TRBD1. The CDR3 contains 15 residues. Per the germline V gene, CDR1 is MNHEY and CDR2 is SVGAGI. Trimming at V came to 7 bases and at J to 3 bases, leaving 7 bases not matched to a gene. The CDR3 DNA sequence: TGTGCCAGCAAAACCGGGACAGGGGATACAGATACGCAGTATTTT. It is translated as CASKTGTGDTDTQYF.

This clonotype appeared many times. The rearrangement links TRBV14 to TRBJ2-5; D is undetermined. This CDR3 comprises 15 residues. V lost 0 bases and J 5 bases, leaving 13 bases between the germline ends. In germline, CDR1 is SGHDN, CDR2 FVKESK. The CDR3 is CASSQEFGVQETQYF. The CDR3 bases are TGTGCCAGCAGCCAAGAATTTGGCGTTCAGGAGACCCAGTACTTC.

This clonotype was found many times. The rearrangement links TRBV20-1 to TRBJ2-1; the match to TRBD2 covers 8 bases. V shed 3 bases, J shed 2 bases, and the junction held 0 bases outside the gene matches. This CDR3 contains 13 residues. The germline gives CDR1 DFQATT, CDR2 SNEGSKA (reference sequence). In nucleotides, the CDR3 is TGCAGTGCTAGCGGGAGGGCCTACAATGAGCAGTTCTTC. It codes for CSASGRAYNEQFF.

This clonotype has more than one count but fewer than ten. The chain combines TRBV18 with TRBJ2-1, with 7 bases lining up with TRBD2. J gave up 4 bases and V 2 bases, and 5 bases lay outside the gene matches. The germline CDR1 and CDR2 sequences are KGHSH and LQKENI. There are 15 residues in the CDR3. The CDR3 region has the DNA TGTGCCAGCTCACCAGATAGCGGGCCTTACAATGAGCAGTTCTTC. This encodes CASSPDSGPYNEQFF.

This clonotype was seen many times. The V call is TRBV29-1, the J call TRBJ2-5; 7 nucleotides agree with TRBD2. Germline lookup yields CDR1 SQVTM and CDR2 ANQGSEA. The CDR3 runs 13 residues. V trimming: 6 bases; J trimming: 2 bases; junction bases outside the gene matches: 6. CDR3 DNA sequence: TGCAGCGTCCGTGGGGGGGTTCAAGAGACCCAGTACTTC. Translated, it gives CSVRGGVQETQYF. Combining the CDR3 with reference TRBV29-1 and TRBJ2-5 gives the whole variable domain SAVISQKPSRDICQRGTSLTIQCQVDSQVTMMFWYRQQPGQSLTLIATANQGSEATYESGFVIDKFPISRPNLTFSTLTVSNMSPEDSSIYLCSVRGGVQETQYFGPGTRLLVL.

In this sample, this clonotype turned up many times. The rearrangement links TRBV12-3 or TRBV12-4 to TRBJ2-1; D might be TRBD2 (6 bases). This CDR3 has 12 residues. V shed 6 bases and J shed 9 bases, with 12 bases lying between them. In DNA, the CDR3 is TGTGCCAGCAGGCGGAGGGCAACTGAGCAGTTCTTC. The encoded protein is CASRRRATEQFF.

This clonotype has ten or more counts. The chain is built from TRBV4-3 and TRBJ2-3, with 9 bases lining up with TRBD2. CDR1 and CDR2 from the germline V gene are LGHNA and YSLEER. The CDR3 contains 16 residues. V lost 4 bases and J lost 1; bases outside the gene matches: 6. CDR3 in DNA: TGCGCCAGCAGCCTGGAGAAGCGGGAGGGCACAGATACGCAGTATTTT. The encoded protein is CASSLEKREGTDTQYF.

This clonotype was picked up many times. The gene calls are TRBV4-2 and TRBJ2-2; D possibly corresponds to TRBD1 (6 bases). V dropped 0 bases and J dropped 4 bases, with 9 bases sitting between them. CDR1 is LGHNA, CDR2 YNFKEQ, per germline. This CDR3 contains 15 residues. CDR3 DNA sequence: TGTGCCAGCAGCCAAGATACAGGGATCACCGGGGAGCTGTTTTTT. Translated, it gives CASSQDTGITGELFF.

The J gene is TRBJ2-2, the V gene TRBV27, with 9 nucleotides matching TRBD2. Looked up from germline, CDR1 is MNHEY and CDR2 is SMNVEV (reference sequence). This CDR3 region has 18 residues. J was trimmed by 0 bases and V by 3 bases; bases with no gene match: 8. CDR3: CASSFFQREATNTGELFF. CDR3 nucleotide sequence: TGTGCCAGCAGTTTCTTCCAGCGGGAGGCTACGAACACCGGGGAGCTGTTTTTT.

At least ten counts were recorded for this clonotype. V is TRBV6-5 and J is TRBJ1-1; 7 nucleotides line up with TRBD1. J gave up 4 bases and V 0 bases, and 8 bases lay outside the gene matches. The CDR3 is 16 residues long. The germline V gene encodes CDR1 MNHEY and CDR2 SVGAGI. CDR3 loop: CASSYSAGGYGTEAFF. CDR3 coding DNA: TGTGCCAGCAGTTACTCGGCAGGGGGGTATGGCACTGAAGCTTTCTTT.

This clonotype was recorded at least ten times. The V call is TRBV4-2, the J call TRBJ2-2, with D possibly being TRBD1 (5 bases). The germline V and J ends were trimmed by 0 bases and 4 bases, with 15 bases remaining between them. The CDR3 has 17 amino acids. Germline V gene sequence: CDR1 LGHNA, CDR2 YNFKEQ. CDR3 in amino acids: CASSQDQTARPTGELFF. The CDR3 bases are TGTGCCAGCAGCCAAGATCAGACAGCTAGACCCACCGGGGAGCTGTTTTTT.

This clonotype was counted at least ten times. This chain joins TRBV6-6 and TRBJ2-3; TRBD2 aligns across 11 bases. Trimming cost V 6 bases and J 4 bases; bases outside gene matches: 15. Germline CDR1 MNHNY, CDR2 SVGAGI (reference sequence). The CDR3 runs 18 residues. CDR3 amino acids: CASRPRGLAGGWADTQYF. CDR3 sequence (DNA): TGTGCCAGCAGACCCCGTGGGCTAGCGGGAGGATGGGCAGATACGCAGTATTTT.

This chain uses TRBV23-1 with TRBJ2-1; 10 nucleotides agree with TRBD1. TRBV23-1 qualifies as an ORF whose function is uncertain. Trimming took 6 bases from V and 4 from J; bases not matched to a gene: 9. The CDR3 runs 16 residues. CDR3 bases: TGCGCCAGCAGCGGGACAGGGGAGGAGGGATACAATGAGCAGTTCTTC. Its translation is CASSGTGEEGYNEQFF.

The chain carries TRBV20-1 and TRBJ2-7; TRBD1 or TRBD2 may be the D gene (5 bases each). Germline CDR1 is DFQATT and CDR2 is SNEGSKA (reference sequence). V lost 6 bases and J 4 bases, leaving 13 bases between the germline ends. The CDR3 extends over 12 amino acids. The CDR3 region is CSARGREYEQYF. DNA for the CDR3: TGCAGTGCCCGGGGCAGGGAGTACGAGCAGTACTTC.

This clonotype was observed at least ten times. The chain recombines TRBV2 with TRBJ2-1, with D hard to call. The germline V and J ends were trimmed by 8 bases and 4 bases, with 9 bases remaining between them. This CDR3 has 12 amino acids. In germline, CDR1 is SNHLY, CDR2 FYNNEI. CDR3 coding DNA: TGTGCCAGCGATCCTGGATACAATGAGCAGTTCTTC. It translates to CASDPGYNEQFF.

This clonotype was picked up many times. The V call is TRBV16, the J call TRBJ1-1; the D gene is possibly TRBD1 (5 bases). Germline assignment: CDR1 KGHSY and CDR2 FQNENV. Trimming cost V 4 bases and J 8 bases, with 8 bases left between them. The CDR3 is made up of 11 amino acids. The CDR3 nucleotides read TGTGCCAGCAGCCGGGGGATAGAAGCTTTCTTT. It is translated as CASSRGIEAFF.

The sample holds many counts of this clonotype. The rearrangement links TRBV19 to TRBJ2-2, with D perhaps TRBD2 (6 bases). Trimming removed 6 bases from V and 5 bases from J, with 16 bases in between. CDR1 and CDR2 (germline): LNHDA, SQIVND (reference sequence). The CDR3 totals 15 residues. Here the CDR3 DNA reads TGTGCCAGTAGGCCAACTAGCTTTGTGACCGGGGAGCTGTTTTTT. Residues: CASRPTSFVTGELFF.

In its sample, this clonotype was seen many times. The chain joins TRBV18 to TRBJ2-7; a possible D gene is TRBD1 (5 bases). Trimming pared 1 base from V and 1 base from J, leaving 11 bases between. The CDR3 loop spans 15 amino acids. Per germline, CDR1 KGHSH and CDR2 LQKENI. Here the CDR3 DNA reads TGTGCCAGCTCACCACGTAAGGGGAATTCCTACGAGCAGTACTTC. It yields the protein CASSPRKGNSYEQYF.

This clonotype was seen ten or more times. This chain connects TRBV5-5 to TRBJ2-7; TRBD1 agrees at 7 bases. The CDR3 spans 14 residues. V lost 5 bases and J lost 4; bases outside the gene matches: 9. Germline CDR1 SGHKS, CDR2 YYEKEE (reference sequence). The CDR3 sequence is CASSRTDREYEQYV. The CDR3 region has the DNA TGTGCCAGCAGTCGAACAGACAGGGAGTACGAGCAGTACGTC.

The chain couples TRBV6-5 to TRBJ2-5; 8 bases are a match to TRBD1. The CDR3 extends over 15 amino acids. Germline CDR1 reads MNHEY; CDR2 reads SVGAGI. V dropped 6 bases and J dropped 1; count of bases not matched to a gene: 7. CDR3 in DNA: TGTGCCAGCAGCCGGACAGGGTGGGTCCAAGAGACCCAGTACTTC. It translates to CASSRTGWVQETQYF.

Remarks on this clonotype: A much larger clone lies one base from this, so it may be a read error. The rearrangement uses TRBV30 and TRBJ2-5; 11 bases align to TRBD2. Trimming took 4 bases from V and 3 from J; bases not matched to a gene: 4. CDR1 is GTSNPN and CDR2 is SVGIG in the germline V gene (reference sequence). The CDR3 has 14 amino acids. The CDR3 here is CAWIRSGGEETQYF. The CDR3 DNA is TGTGCCTGGATACGTAGCGGGGGGGAAGAGACCCAGTACTTC.

The chain couples TRBV27 to TRBJ1-2; weak D call: TRBD1 (6 bases). The germline V and J ends were trimmed by 2 bases and 5 bases, with 18 bases remaining between them. CDR1 is MNHEY and CDR2 is SMNVEV in the germline V gene (reference sequence). This CDR3 region has 16 residues. CDR3 in amino acids: CASSLRPGATGYGYTF. The CDR3 DNA is TGTGCCAGCAGTTTACGGCCGGGGGCCACGGGGTATGGCTACACCTTC.

This clonotype has at least ten counts. The CDR3 reads CASRQDGIHSPLHF. The CDR3 region has the DNA TGCGCCAGCCGACAGGACGGGATTCATTCACCCCTCCACTTT. The V gene is TRBV5-1, the J gene TRBJ1-6; perhaps TRBD1 as D (6 bases). The ends were cut back, 7 bases at V and 8 bases at J, with 16 bases in the middle. Germline V gene lookup returns CDR1 SGHRS and CDR2 YFSETQ. There are 14 residues in the CDR3.

This clonotype has a count of ten or more. V usage is TRBV20-1 and J usage is TRBJ2-1, with 11 bases lining up with TRBD2. The V gene's germline CDR1 is DFQATT and CDR2 SNEGSKA (reference sequence). The CDR3 spans 17 residues. The V and J ends lost 2 bases and 0 bases, in that order; junction bases with no gene match: 6. The CDR3 loop reads CSARRLAGSSSYNEQFF. CDR3 sequence (DNA): TGCAGTGCTAGAAGACTAGCGGGGAGCAGCTCCTACAATGAGCAGTTCTTC.

This clonotype was found many times. This chain connects TRBV19 to TRBJ2-1; D unclear. CDR1 is LNHDA and CDR2 is SQIVND in the germline V gene (reference sequence). The V and J ends lost 1 base and 5 bases respectively, with 21 bases between them. CDR3 size: 18 residues. CDR3 nucleotides: TGTGCCAGTAGTATAGTGTTAGAGACTGCACGCCAGAACAATGAGCAGTTCTTC. Translating gives CASSIVLETARQNNEQFF.

This clonotype was counted many times. The chain has TRBV4-1 and TRBJ2-5; D ambiguous. The CDR3 runs 16 residues. CDR1 is MGHRA and CDR2 is YSYEKL in the germline V gene. The V end lost 0 bases, the J end lost 2 bases, and 13 bases lay between the germline ends. This CDR3 reads CASSQDLRILQETQYF. The CDR3, as DNA: TGCGCCAGCAGCCAAGATTTGAGGATATTACAAGAGACCCAGTACTTC.

This clonotype was found many times. The chain has TRBV9 and TRBJ2-1; 10 nucleotides agree with TRBD2. After removal of 3 bases from V and 7 bases from J, the junction contained 10 bases not matched to a gene. The CDR3 sequence is 16 residues long. Germline assignment: CDR1 SGDLS and CDR2 YYNGEE. The CDR3 region has the DNA TGTGCCAGCAGCGGAGGTCTAGCGGGAGTTCATAATGAGCAGTTCTTC. Its protein is CASSGGLAGVHNEQFF.

The chain joins TRBV29-1 to TRBJ2-3, with TRBD2 matching 7 bases. In germline, CDR1 is SQVTM, CDR2 ANQGSEA. The CDR3 totals 13 residues. The trim removed 4 bases at V and 2 bases at J, leaving 3 bases unmatched. CDR3 in DNA: TGCAGCGTTGGGGGGGGGACCACAGATACGCAGTATTTT. This sequence encodes CSVGGGTTDTQYF.

This clonotype was seen at least ten times. This chain connects TRBV30 to TRBJ1-6; D remains ambiguous. Trimming took 4 bases from V and 5 from J, leaving 9 bases between them. The CDR3 has 13 residues. The V gene's germline CDR1 is GTSNPN and CDR2 SVGIG (reference sequence). CDR3 DNA: TGTGCCTGGAACCCAGGCGATAATTCACCCCTCCACTTT. Translated: CAWNPGDNSPLHF. Using reference TRBV30 and TRBJ1-6 for the parts outside the CDR3, the full variable domain is SQTIHQWPATLVQPVGSPLSLECTVEGTSNPNLYWYRQAAGRGLQLLFYSVGIGQISSEVPQNLSASRPQDRQFILSSKKLLLSDSGFYLCAWNPGDNSPLHFGNGTRLTVT.

There are many counts of this clonotype. The V call is TRBV10-3, the J call TRBJ1-1; 8 nucleotides match TRBD1. Germline CDR1 reads ENHRY; CDR2 reads SYGVKD. V shed 6 bases, J shed 7 bases, and the junction held 13 bases outside the gene matches. This CDR3 comprises 15 residues. The CDR3 loop reads CAISGTGVMGGEAFF. CDR3 DNA sequence: TGTGCCATCAGCGGGACAGGAGTAATGGGGGGTGAAGCTTTCTTT.